The 8 T cell receptor beta chains below were found in one sample sequenced in a study of neurological immune-mediated disorders. From the 5' RACE reads, TCRdb called clonotypes with MiXCR, one entry per CDR3 protein. The table has some 28,000 distinct CDR3 sequences, under 30% seen once. The sequenced sample consisted of CD4+ T cells from blood. The receptors derive from a man aged 50-60 years with HTLV-1-associated myelopathy (HAM/TSP).

This clonotype was seen at least ten times. The rearrangement links TRBV20-1 to TRBJ1-2, with D uncertain. Germline lookup yields CDR1 DFQATT and CDR2 SNEGSKA (reference sequence). The V end was cut by 1 base, the J end by 5 bases, with 14 bases between. The length of the CDR3 is 14 residues. As DNA, the CDR3 is TGCAGTGCTAGAGTGGAGACACAGATTTATGGCTACACCTTC. It codes for CSARVETQIYGYTF.

Ten or more counts support this clonotype. This may stem from a read error, because a much larger clone lies one nucleotide away. The rearrangement links TRBV9 to TRBJ2-5; the D gene is possibly TRBD2 (6 bases). This CDR3 is built from 15 residues. Germline V gene data show CDR1 as SGDLS and CDR2 as YYNGEE. This CDR3 reads CTSSGAGGLQETQYF. The DNA of the CDR3 is TGTACCAGCAGCGGAGCCGGGGGACTCCAAGAGACCCAGTACTTC.

This clonotype was seen repeatedly, ten times or more. CDR3 protein: CSAGPTSGGRKDTQYF. CDR3 nucleotide sequence: TGCAGTGCCGGACCTACTAGCGGGGGGAGGAAAGATACGCAGTATTTT. The rearrangement joins TRBV20-1 to TRBJ2-3; TRBD2 matches at 12 bases. From germline, CDR1 is DFQATT and CDR2 SNEGSKA (reference sequence). The J segment lost 5 bases and the V segment lost 6 bases, leaving 12 bases of the junction unmatched. There are 16 residues in the CDR3.

This clonotype came up many times. This chain uses TRBV18 with TRBJ2-1; 8 nucleotides agree with TRBD2. Germline V lookup: CDR1 KGHSH, CDR2 LQKENI. With 6 bases clipped from V and 6 bases from J, the junction kept 10 bases outside the gene matches. The CDR3 spans 15 residues. The CDR3 loop reads CASSPPGLGINEQFF. The CDR3 bases are TGTGCCAGCTCCCCCCCGGGACTAGGAATCAATGAGCAGTTCTTC.

This rearrangement joins TRBV5-1 to TRBJ2-2; D tentatively fits TRBD1 or TRBD2 (5 bases each). CDR1 is SGHRS, CDR2 YFSETQ, per germline. The V end was cut by 3 bases, the J end by 0 bases, with 12 bases between. The CDR3 contains 16 residues. The CDR3: CASSSMVGANTGELFF. Written as DNA, the CDR3 is TGCGCCAGCAGCTCTATGGTGGGGGCGAACACCGGGGAGCTGTTTTTT. The variable domain in full, completed from reference TRBV5-1 and TRBJ2-2, reads KAGVTQTPRYLIKTRGQQVTLSCSPISGHRSVSWYQQTPGQGLQFLFEYFSETQRNKGNFPGRFSGRQFSNSRSEMNVSTLELGDSALYLCASSSMVGANTGELFFGEGSRLTVL.

Many counts were recorded for this clonotype. V gene TRBV5-1 combines with J gene TRBJ2-5; TRBD2 agrees at 7 bases. V gave up 0 bases and J gave up 5 bases; unmatched junction bases: 10. Germline lookup yields CDR1 SGHRS and CDR2 YFSETQ. The CDR3 is 16 amino acids. DNA for the CDR3: TGCGCCAGCAGCTTGGGACTAGCTGTTGGTGGGGAGACCCAGTACTTC. Translated: CASSLGLAVGGETQYF.

In its sample, this clonotype was seen many times. The chain uses TRBV20-1 and TRBJ1-1; no clear D. The germline gives CDR1 DFQATT, CDR2 SNEGSKA (reference sequence). The CDR3 spans 14 residues. V lost 3 bases and J 1 base, leaving 12 bases between the germline ends. CDR3 nucleotides: TGCAGTGCTAGTCCAATGGGCAGGAACACTGAAGCTTTCTTT. Encoded protein: CSASPMGRNTEAFF.

CDR3 DNA: TGCAGCGTAGGGCAATACGAGCAGTACTTC. Translating it yields CSVGQYEQYF. The V gene is TRBV29-1, the J gene TRBJ2-7, with D uncertain. The CDR3 is 10 amino acids. V was cut by 6 bases and J by 4 bases, with 7 bases left in between. Germline CDR1 SQVTM, CDR2 ANQGSEA.